Sequencing of this T cell receptor beta chain was carried out in a study of shared clonotypes between healthy human individuals. Assay: immunoSEQ multiplex PCR; the TCRdb copy retains only in-frame clones and omits some. The sample shows about 710,000 clones, about two thirds of them seen only once. V shed 4 bases and J shed 8 bases, with 15 bases lying between them. The germline gives CDR1 SNHLY, CDR2 FYNNEI. This CDR3 contains 14 residues. This chain connects TRBV2 to TRBJ2-1; D is unresolved. The TCR sequence derives from a woman aged 25 to 45 in good health. Material: memory CD4+ T cells sorted from blood. Indicated subset: CD45RA-negative fraction. The CDR3 DNA sequence: TGTGCCAGCAGTGCCCTCGCTATACAACATGAGCAGTTCTTC. Its protein is CASSALAIQHEQFF.